One sample yielded the 17 T cell receptor beta chains listed below, sequenced in a study of identical twins. MiXCR was run by TCRdb on the 5' RACE reads, yielding one entry per CDR3 protein. The sample has approximately 600,000 distinct CDR3 sequences; roughly 9.5% are singletons. This sample was also put to use in a study of yellow fever vaccine responses in identical twins.

The sequenced material came from PBMCs. These receptors originate from a woman aged 18-29 years in good health.

The V gene is TRBV6-2 or TRBV6-3, the J gene TRBJ2-1, with 9 bases lining up with TRBD2. The CDR3 sequence is 15 residues long. Trimming removed 4 bases from V and 6 bases from J; junction bases left unmatched: 7. Germline V gene data show CDR1 as MNHEY and CDR2 as SVGEGT. The CDR3 is CASSFSGSPANEQFF. The DNA of the CDR3 is TGTGCCAGCAGTTTTAGCGGGAGTCCCGCCAATGAGCAGTTCTTC.

As DNA, the CDR3 is TGTGCCAGCAGTTACAGGCGGACAGGAGTCACCTTC. It codes for CASSYRRTGVTF. This chain uses TRBV6-6 with TRBJ1-2; 7 bases line up with TRBD1. Germline V gives CDR1 MNHNY, CDR2 SVGAGI (reference sequence). CDR3 size: 12 residues. V shed 2 bases, J shed 13 bases, and the junction held 7 bases outside the gene matches.

This clonotype was seen at least ten times. This chain connects TRBV7-2 to TRBJ2-1; D is perhaps TRBD2 (6 bases). This CDR3 is 13 amino acids long. In germline, CDR1 is SGHTA, CDR2 FQGNSA. The V gene lost 8 bases and the J gene lost 5 bases, with 13 bases spanning the gap. CDR3 bases: TGTGCCAGCCGGGACTTCACAGACAATGAGCAGTTCTTC. This translates into CASRDFTDNEQFF.

This clonotype was detected ten times or more. The J gene is TRBJ1-1, the V gene TRBV4-1; D possibly corresponds to TRBD1 (5 bases). The CDR3 loop spans 15 amino acids. Germline CDR1 reads MGHRA; CDR2 reads YSYEKL. V gave up 4 bases and J gave up 0 bases, with 12 bases separating them. CDR3 amino acids: CASSPSQGLNTEAFF. The CDR3 nucleotides read TGCGCCAGCAGCCCGTCGCAGGGTTTGAACACTGAAGCTTTCTTT.

This chain joins TRBV12-3 or TRBV12-4 and TRBJ1-2; D possibly corresponds to TRBD1 (6 bases). Trimming pared 0 bases from V and 7 bases from J, leaving 9 bases between. The CDR3 contains 13 residues. CDR3 sequence: CASSLAARGGYTF. CDR3 DNA sequence: TGTGCCAGCAGTTTAGCTGCCAGGGGTGGCTACACCTTC.

The sample holds many counts of this clonotype. The rearrangement links TRBV6-1 to TRBJ2-3; D unclear. Germline V gene sequence: CDR1 MNHNS, CDR2 SASEGT. This CDR3 comprises 13 residues. V was shortened by 6 bases and J by 7 bases, with 14 bases between the two germline ends. CDR3 in DNA: TGTGCCAGCAGCCCCAATAGAGGTTATACGCAGTATTTT. Amino acid sequence: CASSPNRGYTQYF.

This clonotype was recorded many times. This sequence joins TRBV28 and TRBJ2-3, with D hard to call. The CDR3 spans 12 residues. Germline values: CDR1 MDHEN, CDR2 SYDVKM. The V gene lost 6 bases and the J gene lost 6 bases, with 10 bases spanning the gap. The CDR3 DNA reads as TGTGCCAGCAGCGAAACGTGGGATACGCAGTATTTT. This translates into CASSETWDTQYF.

This clonotype has ten or more counts. The CDR3 loop reads CASSESRGLNGYTF. CDR3 DNA: TGTGCCAGCAGTGAATCCAGGGGGCTAAATGGCTACACCTTC. V gene TRBV25-1 combines with J gene TRBJ1-2; 8 bases line up with TRBD1. V lost 1 base, J lost 6 bases, and 4 bases stayed unmatched. This CDR3 spans 14 amino acids. CDR1 MGHDK and CDR2 SYGVNS come from the germline V gene.

This chain uses TRBV4-1 with TRBJ2-1; 11 bases line up with TRBD2. The CDR3 spans 15 residues. Per germline, CDR1 MGHRA and CDR2 YSYEKL. The V and J ends lost 1 base and 7 bases, in that order; junction bases with no gene match: 3. CDR3: CASSQGSGGANEQFF. In DNA form, the CDR3 reads TGCGCCAGCAGCCAAGGTAGCGGGGGGGCTAATGAGCAGTTCTTC.

This clonotype was observed many times. The V gene is TRBV20-1, the J gene TRBJ2-7, with 7 bases aligning to TRBD1. Germline values: CDR1 DFQATT, CDR2 SNEGSKA (reference sequence). CDR3 length: 15 residues. With 5 bases clipped from V and 2 bases from J, the junction kept 12 bases outside the gene matches. CDR3 coding DNA: TGCAGTGCTTTCCATGGTGGGACAGATCCCTACGAGCAGTACTTC. Protein product: CSAFHGGTDPYEQYF.

Many counts were recorded for this clonotype. The V gene is TRBV3-1, the J gene TRBJ2-2, with D tentatively TRBD1 (6 bases). Germline V gives CDR1 LGHDT, CDR2 YNNKEL (reference sequence). V was shortened by 2 bases and J by 9 bases, with 16 bases between the two germline ends. This CDR3 region has 15 residues. The CDR3 loop is CASSQIPGAKRELFF. DNA of the CDR3: TGTGCCAGCAGCCAAATCCCAGGGGCCAAGAGGGAGCTGTTTTTT.

This clonotype has at least ten counts. V is TRBV27 and J is TRBJ2-1; 8 bases agree with TRBD1. The trim removed 3 bases at V and 6 bases at J, leaving 7 bases unmatched. Germline CDR1 is MNHEY and CDR2 is SMNVEV (reference sequence). The CDR3 is made up of 15 amino acids. Written as DNA, the CDR3 is TGTGCCAGCAGTTTCCGACAGGGGAGGCCCAATGAGCAGTTCTTC. It encodes CASSFRQGRPNEQFF.

CDR3 sequence (DNA): TGTGCCAGCAGCTTGATGACAGGGGGCAATCAGCCCCAGCATTTT. Residues: CASSLMTGGNQPQHF. The rearrangement joins TRBV5-6 to TRBJ1-5, with 8 bases identical to TRBD1. J was trimmed by 2 bases and V by 1 base; bases with no gene match: 2. This CDR3 contains 15 residues. Per germline, CDR1 SGHDT and CDR2 YYEEEE.

This chain uses TRBV19 with TRBJ2-7; 10 bases fit TRBD2. The CDR3 has 15 amino acids. Germline CDR1 and CDR2: LNHDA and SQIVND (reference sequence). V shed 5 bases and J 3 bases; nucleotides not matched to a gene: 7. CDR3 in amino acids: CASSAQLAGNYEQYF. The CDR3 bases are TGTGCCAGTAGTGCACAACTAGCGGGGAACTACGAGCAGTACTTC.

This clonotype was recorded at least ten times. The chain combines TRBV5-1 with TRBJ1-2; the D is unclear. V gave up 4 bases and J gave up 3 bases, with 13 bases separating them. The germline CDR1 and CDR2 sequences are SGHRS and YFSETQ. The CDR3 contains 14 residues. The CDR3, as DNA: TGCGCCAGCAGCCTGGAGAAGCTGGACTATGGCTACACCTTC. Encoded protein: CASSLEKLDYGYTF.

The chain recombines TRBV6-2 or TRBV6-3 with TRBJ2-7; the D gene is possibly TRBD1 (6 bases). This CDR3 has 17 residues. Trimming stripped 1 base from V and 1 base from J, with 17 bases between. Germline CDR1 is MNHEY and CDR2 is SVGEGT. The CDR3 region is CASSYLLLGTPSYEQYF. The CDR3 DNA follows: TGTGCCAGCAGTTACTTACTACTTGGGACACCTTCCTACGAGCAGTACTTC.

This clonotype was seen at least ten times. This chain connects TRBV12-5 to TRBJ2-3, with D possibly being TRBD1 (6 bases). The ends were cut back, 6 bases at V and 0 bases at J, with 13 bases in the middle. Germline CDR1 and CDR2: LGHNT and FRNRAP. The CDR3 consists of 15 residues. The CDR3 nucleotides read TGTGCTAGTGGGGCGACAGGAGCTAGCACAGATACGCAGTATTTT. It is translated as CASGATGASTDTQYF.